This is a list of T cell receptor beta chains from one sample in a study of CD8+CD57+ T cells in acquired aplastic anemia. TCRdb processed the reads anew with MiXCR; each CDR3 protein has one entry. The repertoire holds roughly 160,000 distinct CDR3 sequences, about 60% seen once, with 45% in the top ten. Sequenced material: sorted CD4+, CD8+, or CD8+CD57+ T cells (not recorded which) from PBMCs. These receptors were obtained from a human donor in good health. Each CDR3 is given with its conserved first and last residue. The order of the fields is V gene, CDR3 length, J gene, CDR3 protein.

TRBV24-1,16,TRBJ2-1,CATSGPGQGSHNEQFF
TRBV7-2,13,TRBJ2-7,CASSLGLNYEQYF
TRBV30,15,TRBJ1-2,CAWIPTPGLNYGHTF
TRBV7-9,15,TRBJ1-1,CASSPWGTAVTEAFF
TRBV2,15,TRBJ2-1,CASSEILAGEGEQFF
TRBV20-1,13,TRBJ2-7,CSASRDDFYEQYF
TRBV7-3,13,TRBJ2-7,CASSVGQGCEQYF
TRBV2,15,TRBJ2-7,CASSIRDPASYEQYF
TRBV7-9,14,TRBJ2-7,CASSRDGIFGEQYF
TRBV7-2,13,TRBJ1-1,CASSFGGRTEAFF
TRBV5-1,16,TRBJ2-7,CASSLVALAGVYEQYF
TRBV7-9,16,TRBJ1-1,CASSWYLTGDDTEAFF
TRBV29-1,15,TRBJ2-2,CSVEGGRGVTGELFF
TRBV29-1,13,TRBJ2-5,CSVVLGVQETQYF
TRBV20-1,16,TRBJ2-2,CSARDFGRGDTGELFF
TRBV12-3/TRBV12-4,15,TRBJ2-1,CASRRRDRDHNEQFF
TRBV6-1,17,TRBJ2-5,CASSPILWGDTQETQYF
TRBV29-1,14,TRBJ2-3,CSVWDRGPTDTQYF
TRBV29-1,11,TRBJ1-2,CSARGGYGYTF
TRBV10-3,13,TRBJ2-7,CAITPDRTYEQYF
TRBV2,11,TRBJ2-7,CASSRRSEQYF
TRBV20-1,17,TRBJ2-5,CSARVLWGTKGQETQYF
TRBV5-1,14,TRBJ2-1,CASSLDSGPSEQFF
TRBV20-1,10,TRBJ2-1,CSVGGKEQFF
TRBV5-5,15,TRBJ1-5,CASSLTVSGNQPQHF
TRBV20-1,14,TRBJ1-1,CSARAGTWDTEAFF
TRBV7-3,17,TRBJ2-2,CASSPSVGGPNTGELFF
TRBV7-9,14,TRBJ2-7,CASSSALMATEQYF
TRBV5-4,12,TRBJ2-7,CASSLGVSEQYF
TRBV20-1,14,TRBJ2-7,CSAARPRDSYEQYF
TRBV10-1,13,TRBJ2-1,CASSEERGTGQFF
TRBV2,14,TRBJ1-5,CASRKQDGNQPQHF
TRBV5-4,15,TRBJ2-7,CASSVARTAGYEQYF
TRBV24-1,15,TRBJ2-3,CATSDSRASTDTQYF
TRBV2,15,TRBJ2-5,CASSESGLRGETQYF
TRBV15,17,TRBJ2-3,CATSSTQGDRLWDTQYF
TRBV20-1,17,TRBJ2-3,CSARDRSGGAFTDTQYF
TRBV9,18,TRBJ2-3,CASSPEGGGTSSTDTQYF
TRBV19,10,TRBJ2-7,CASSVYEQYF
TRBV9,16,TRBJ1-2,CASSTWTALTNYGYTF
TRBV7-9,18,TRBJ2-7,CASSQERGLAGGRNEQYF
TRBV19,14,TRBJ2-2,CASSIGAREGELFF
TRBV25-1,14,TRBJ2-7,CASRTSGGSYEQYF
TRBV10-1,15,TRBJ1-1,CASSVLGQGNTEAFF
TRBV20-1,14,TRBJ2-7,CSASIAGSFNEQYF
TRBV10-1,14,TRBJ1-6,CASKGQGVNSPLHF
TRBV7-6,13,TRBJ1-2,CASSLGTGKGYTF
TRBV7-9,14,NA,CASSLGQGNNEQYF
TRBV2,13,TRBJ1-4,CASRRANNEKLFF
TRBV30,12,TRBJ1-2,CAWTGWNYGYTF